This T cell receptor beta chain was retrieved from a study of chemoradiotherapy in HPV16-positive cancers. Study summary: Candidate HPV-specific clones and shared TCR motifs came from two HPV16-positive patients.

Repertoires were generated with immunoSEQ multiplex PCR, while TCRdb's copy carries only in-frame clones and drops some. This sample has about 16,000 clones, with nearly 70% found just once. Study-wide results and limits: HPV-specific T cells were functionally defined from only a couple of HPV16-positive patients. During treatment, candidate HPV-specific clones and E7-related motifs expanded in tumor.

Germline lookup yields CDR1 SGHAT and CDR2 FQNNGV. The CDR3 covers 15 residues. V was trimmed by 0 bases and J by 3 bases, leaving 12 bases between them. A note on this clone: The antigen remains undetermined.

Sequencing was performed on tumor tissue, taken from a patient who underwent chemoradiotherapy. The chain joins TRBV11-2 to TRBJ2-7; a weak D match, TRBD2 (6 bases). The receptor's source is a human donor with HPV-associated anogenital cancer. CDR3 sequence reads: CASSLESGDNYEQYF. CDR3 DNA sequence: TGTGCCAGCAGCTTAGAGTCGGGAGACAACTACGAGCAGTACTTC.